The 28 T cell receptor beta chains reported below all come from one sample, sequenced in a study of cytomegalovirus exposure and HLA in healthy donors. 13 Jbeta primers and 60 Vbeta primers were used for the PCR. Some clones are missing from TCRdb's copy, which holds only in-frame ones; the method was immunoSEQ multiplex PCR. The sample lists 130,000 or so clones; over 70% were seen once. Sequenced input: PBMCs. Receptors were obtained from a woman aged 40 to 50 in good health and CMV-seropositive.

The chain has TRBV4-1 and TRBJ2-5, with TRBD1 matching 8 bases. The CDR3 totals 14 residues. Trimming cost V 1 base and J 2 bases; bases outside gene matches: 0. Germline V lookup: CDR1 MGHRA, CDR2 YSYEKL. The CDR3 sequence is CASSQGTGQETQYF. CDR3 coding DNA: TGCGCCAGCAGCCAAGGGACAGGGCAAGAGACCCAGTACTTC.

This rearrangement joins TRBV6-1 to TRBJ2-1; the match to TRBD1 covers 8 bases. With 2 bases clipped from V and 3 bases from J, the junction kept 3 bases outside the gene matches. The CDR3 has 15 residues. Germline V gene data show CDR1 as MNHNS and CDR2 as SASEGT. The CDR3 reads CASSEPGTGYNEQFF. The CDR3 bases are TGTGCCAGCAGTGAACCGGGGACAGGCTACAATGAGCAGTTCTTC.

In this sample, this clone turned up once. This chain uses TRBV9 with TRBJ2-5, with 13 bases that match TRBD2. The CDR3 totals 15 residues. The ends lost 4 bases at V and 4 bases at J; junction bases unmatched: 4. The germline V gene encodes CDR1 SGDLS and CDR2 YYNGEE. As DNA, the CDR3 is TGTGCCAGCAGCCCCCGGACTAGCGGGAGAGAGACCCAGTACTTC. It codes for CASSPRTSGRETQYF.

The chain employs TRBV7-2 and TRBJ2-3; D unclear. Germline CDR1 reads SGHTA; CDR2 reads FQGNSA. The V gene lost 5 bases and the J gene lost 1 base, with 10 bases spanning the gap. This CDR3 spans 14 amino acids. This CDR3 is CASSRGRRTDTQYF. The CDR3 nucleotides are TGTGCCAGCAGCCGAGGTCGCCGCACAGATACGCAGTATTTT.

The gene calls are TRBV2 and TRBJ2-7, with 7 nucleotides matching TRBD2. Per germline, CDR1 SNHLY and CDR2 FYNNEI. V lost 5 bases and J lost 2; bases outside the gene matches: 6. This CDR3 spans 14 amino acids. This CDR3 is CASSSWEGPYEQYF. CDR3 DNA sequence: TGTGCCAGCAGTTCGTGGGAGGGGCCCTACGAGCAGTACTTC.

This chain joins TRBV5-1 and TRBJ2-5, with TRBD2 identical over 7 bases. The J call is in doubt because the DNA end fits TRBJ2-7 better. This CDR3 contains 15 residues. The V gene's germline CDR1 is SGHRS and CDR2 YFSETQ. The CDR3 loop reads CASSSLGAGAYEQYF. The CDR3 nucleotides read TGCGCCAGCAGCTCCCTCGGCGCGGGAGCCTACGAGCAGTACTTC.

This chain links TRBV11-2 with TRBJ2-3, with TRBD2 matching over 8 bases. Germline CDR1 reads SGHAT; CDR2 reads FQNNGV. The trim removed 6 bases at V and 3 bases at J, leaving 5 bases unmatched. The CDR3 extends over 14 amino acids. The CDR3 loop is CASSSQRGTDTQYF. The DNA for the CDR3 is TGTGCCAGCAGTTCCCAGCGGGGGACAGATACGCAGTATTTT.

The V gene is TRBV11-2, the J gene TRBJ1-2; possible D gene TRBD1, 5 bases. The germline gives CDR1 SGHAT, CDR2 FQNNGV. V shed 1 base and J shed 5 bases, with 14 bases lying between them. This CDR3 comprises 15 residues. The CDR3 DNA reads TGTGCCAGCAGCTTAGGATGGGCAGGGCCGTATGGCTACACCTTC. Its translation is CASSLGWAGPYGYTF.

The V call is TRBV19, the J call TRBJ1-1, with a tentative D call TRBD1 (5 bases). Germline loops: CDR1 LNHDA, CDR2 SQIVND (reference sequence). V lost 7 bases and J 1 base, leaving 16 bases between the germline ends. The CDR3 sequence is 15 residues long. The CDR3 nucleotides read TGTGCCAGTACTCAAGCCGGACAACCGAACACTGAAGCTTTCTTT. It specifies CASTQAGQPNTEAFF.

This clone was counted a few times. This chain links TRBV29-1 with TRBJ1-2; TRBD1 aligns across 7 bases. The ends lost 5 bases at V and 3 bases at J; junction bases unmatched: 12. Germline V gene lookup returns CDR1 SQVTM and CDR2 ANQGSEA. The CDR3 sequence is 15 residues long. The CDR3 region is CSVQTTGRGDYGYTF. The DNA for the CDR3 is TGCAGCGTTCAAACGACAGGGCGGGGAGACTATGGCTACACCTTC.

The V call is TRBV5-4, the J call TRBJ1-6; no clear D gene. This CDR3 has 14 amino acids. V was trimmed by 7 bases and J by 0 bases, leaving 8 bases between them. CDR1 SGHNT and CDR2 YYREEE come from the germline V gene (reference sequence). In DNA form, the CDR3 reads TGTGCCAGCCACCTTAGCTCCTATAATTCACCCCTCCACTTT. The encoded protein is CASHLSSYNSPLHF.

The chain couples TRBV19 to TRBJ2-7, with D possibly being TRBD2 (5 bases). V was clipped by 3 bases and J by 2 bases, with 14 bases between them. This CDR3 region has 15 residues. Germline loops: CDR1 LNHDA, CDR2 SQIVND (reference sequence). CDR3 nucleotide sequence: TGTGCCAGTAGTATTCGAAGGGAGCTTGCCTACGAGCAGTACTTC. It encodes CASSIRRELAYEQYF.

The V and J genes are TRBV28 and TRBJ2-4; maybe TRBD1 (6 bases). The CDR3 has 15 amino acids. Trimming took 1 base from V and 2 from J, leaving 9 bases between them. Germline CDR1 reads MDHEN; CDR2 reads SYDVKM. CDR3 sequence reads: CASSLFDRTKNIQYF. As DNA, the CDR3 is TGTGCCAGCAGTTTATTTGACAGGACCAAAAACATTCAGTACTTC.

This rearrangement joins TRBV9 to TRBJ1-1, with D possibly matching TRBD1 (5 bases). Trimming took off 3 bases at V and 4 bases at J, with 10 bases between the two ends. Germline lookup yields CDR1 SGDLS and CDR2 YYNGEE. The CDR3 has 13 residues. The chain's CDR3 is CASSADSFTEAFF. The CDR3 nucleotides read TGTGCCAGCAGCGCAGACAGCTTCACTGAAGCTTTCTTT.

This chain connects TRBV6-6 to TRBJ2-2, with 7 bases lining up with TRBD2. V lost 6 bases to trimming and J lost 1 base; unmatched junction nucleotides: 5. The CDR3 covers 15 residues. Germline V gene data show CDR1 as MNHNY and CDR2 as SVGAGI (reference sequence). As DNA, the CDR3 is TGTGCCAGCAGCATCGGGGGGTTGAACACCGGGGAGCTGTTTTTT. Translating gives CASSIGGLNTGELFF.

This clone occurred a few times. V usage is TRBV7-8 and J usage is TRBJ1-1; 9 bases line up with TRBD1. The germline V gene encodes CDR1 SGHVS and CDR2 FQNEAQ. V trimming: 3 bases; J trimming: 7 bases; junction bases outside the gene matches: 12. The CDR3 runs 16 residues. CDR3 protein: CASSFPGQGPNGEAFF. The CDR3 nucleotides are TGTGCCAGCAGCTTCCCGGGACAGGGCCCTAATGGTGAAGCTTTCTTT.

The V call is TRBV7-9, the J call TRBJ1-2; 11 bases agree with TRBD1. After removal of 4 bases from V and 7 bases from J, the junction contained 8 bases not matched to a gene. Germline assignment: CDR1 SEHNR and CDR2 FQNEAQ (reference sequence). The CDR3 totals 15 residues. The CDR3 region has the DNA TGTGCCAGCAGCTACCTAGGACAGGGGGCCTTTGGCTACACCTTC. Its translation: CASSYLGQGAFGYTF.

The chain carries TRBV18 and TRBJ1-6; D is unresolved. The CDR3 contains 15 residues. Trimming stripped 2 bases from V and 4 bases from J, with 9 bases between. Germline CDR1 and CDR2: KGHSH and LQKENI. CDR3 region: CASSPENSYNSPLHF. The CDR3 bases are TGTGCCAGCTCACCAGAGAACTCATATAATTCACCCCTCCACTTT.

V and J are TRBV2 and TRBJ2-4; D gene unclear. Per the germline V gene, CDR1 is SNHLY and CDR2 is FYNNEI. V was trimmed by 8 bases and J by 7 bases, leaving 21 bases between them. The CDR3 runs 15 residues. The CDR3 DNA reads TGTGCCAGCTCCCCCTGGCGCGGTACAAATAACATTCAGTACTTC. Amino acids: CASSPWRGTNNIQYF.

The rearrangement links TRBV5-5 to TRBJ1-3; D remains ambiguous. Per germline, CDR1 SGHKS and CDR2 YYEKEE (reference sequence). Trimming shortened V by 2 bases and J by 0 bases, and 12 bases separated the two germline ends. The length of the CDR3 is 16 residues. The DNA for the CDR3 is TGTGCCAGCAGCTTAAGTCGAGTAGACTCTGGAAACACCATATATTTT. Translated, it gives CASSLSRVDSGNTIYF.

The chain joins TRBV5-1 to TRBJ2-2, with 7 bases matching TRBD1. The length of the CDR3 is 16 residues. Germline V gives CDR1 SGHRS, CDR2 YFSETQ. With V trimmed by 2 bases and J by 1 base, 5 bases remained unmatched. CDR3: CASSLTRQGNTGELFF. The CDR3 nucleotides read TGCGCCAGCAGCTTAACACGACAGGGGAACACCGGGGAGCTGTTTTTT.

This sequence joins TRBV7-2 and TRBJ2-1; TRBD2 matches at 7 bases. CDR1 SGHTA and CDR2 FQGNSA come from the germline V gene. Trimming cost V 0 bases and J 8 bases; bases outside gene matches: 1. The length of the CDR3 is 13 residues. CDR3 protein: CASSLAGGYEQFF. The CDR3 nucleotides read TGTGCCAGCAGCTTAGCGGGGGGGTATGAGCAGTTCTTC.

The chain is built from TRBV21-1 and TRBJ1-1; the table's TRBD1 call for D was not verified on the DNA. TRBV21-1 corresponds to a pseudogene. The CDR3 is 14 amino acids. CDR3 nucleotides: TGTGCCAGCACCCGATCCGGGACAGGGGTTGAAGCTTTCTTT. This codes for CASTRSGTGVEAFF.

The chain is built from TRBV4-3 and TRBJ2-2; 9 bases match TRBD2. CDR3 size: 17 residues. V was pared by 4 bases and J by 3 bases, with 9 bases of the junction left unmatched. Germline V gene sequence: CDR1 LGHNA, CDR2 YSLEER. CDR3 DNA: TGCGCCAGCAGCCGCTCGGGTAGCGGGGGATACACCGGGGAGCTGTTTTTT. It is translated as CASSRSGSGGYTGELFF.

This clone was observed once. The V gene is TRBV19, the J gene TRBJ1-6; weak D call: TRBD1 (6 bases). The CDR3 extends over 16 amino acids. Germline CDR1 and CDR2: LNHDA and SQIVND (reference sequence). V lost 9 bases to trimming and J lost 8 bases, with 23 bases between them. CDR3 nucleotides: TGTGCCAGCGCCCGAACCCAGGGGACTATTTATTCACCCCTCCACTTT. Translation gives CASARTQGTIYSPLHF.

The chain joins TRBV18 to TRBJ1-5; possibly TRBD1 for D (5 bases). From germline, CDR1 is KGHSH and CDR2 LQKENI. The V gene lost 3 bases and the J gene lost 6 bases, with 15 bases spanning the gap. The CDR3 loop spans 15 amino acids. The CDR3 here is CASSPQVGAGQPQHF. Here the CDR3 DNA reads TGTGCCAGCTCACCTCAGGTAGGGGCTGGTCAGCCCCAGCATTTT.

A word on this clone: Other DNA sequences within the sample encode an identical CDR3. The chain joins TRBV30 to TRBJ1-1; 8 bases align to TRBD1. Looked up from germline, CDR1 is GTSNPN and CDR2 is SVGIG (reference sequence). V dropped 0 bases and J dropped 1; count of bases not matched to a gene: 1. The CDR3 has 14 amino acids. CDR3 coding DNA: TGTGCCTGGAGTGTTGGGACAGGGAACACTGAAGCTTTCTTT. The encoded protein is CAWSVGTGNTEAFF.

This chain joins TRBV7-9 and TRBJ2-5; no clear D gene. Per the germline V gene, CDR1 is SEHNR and CDR2 is FQNEAQ (reference sequence). This CDR3 comprises 12 residues. Trimming stripped 1 base from V and 5 bases from J, with 5 bases between. In DNA form, the CDR3 reads TGTGCCAGCAGCTTAGAACACGAGACCCAGTACTTC. Translated: CASSLEHETQYF. Looking up the rest from reference TRBV7-9 and TRBJ2-5 gives the full variable domain: DTGVSQNPRHKITKRGQNVTFRCDPISEHNRLYWYRQTLGQGPEFLTYFQNEAQLEKSRLLSDRFSAERPKGSFSTLEIQRTEQGDSAMYLCASSLEHETQYFGPGTRLLVL.